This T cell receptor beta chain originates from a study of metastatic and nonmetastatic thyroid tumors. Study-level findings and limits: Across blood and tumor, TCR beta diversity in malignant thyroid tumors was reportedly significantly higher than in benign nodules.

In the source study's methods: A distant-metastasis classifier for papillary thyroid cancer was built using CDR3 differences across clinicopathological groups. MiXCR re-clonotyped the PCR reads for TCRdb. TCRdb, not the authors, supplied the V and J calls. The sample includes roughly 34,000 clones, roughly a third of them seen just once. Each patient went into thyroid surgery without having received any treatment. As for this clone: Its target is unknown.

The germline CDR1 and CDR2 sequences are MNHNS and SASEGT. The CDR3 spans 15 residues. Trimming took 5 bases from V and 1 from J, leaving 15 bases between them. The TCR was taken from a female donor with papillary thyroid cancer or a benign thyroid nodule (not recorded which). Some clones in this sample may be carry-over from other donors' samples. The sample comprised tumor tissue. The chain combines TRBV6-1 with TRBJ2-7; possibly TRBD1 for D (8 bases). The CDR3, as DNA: TGTGCCAGCAGTTTAGGACAGGGAGGGTCCTACGAGCAGTACTTC. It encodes CASSLGQGGSYEQYF.